The next 9 T cell receptor beta chains were all read from a single sample in a study of TET2 disruption in CD19-targeted CAR T cells. Sequencing was performed with immunoSEQ multiplex PCR; in TCRdb, only in-frame clones are kept and a portion is missing. Recorded for this sample: 25,000 to 30,000 clones. No cognate antigen is known for these TCRs. Specified treatment: autologous CTL019 cells: CD19 CAR with 4-1BB and CD3 zeta domains. Sample: CD8- CAR+ T cells sorted from cultured blood T cells, taken for CD19 CAR T cell therapy. Subset in this sample: CD8-negative CAR-positive T cells from the infusion product. The receptors come from a man in his 70s with chronic lymphocytic leukemia.

As concerns this clone: The CDR3 is cut off 3 residues early in the read; its end comes from the germline J gene. The V call is TRBV6-2 or TRBV6-3, the J call TRBJ2-6; 7 nucleotides align to TRBD2. The CDR3 contains 13 residues. Germline V gene sequence: CDR1 MNHEY, CDR2 SVGEGT. CDR3 region: CASRPTGGGVLTF. The covered CDR3 bases are TGTGCCAGCAGACCTACTGGCGGGGGAGTC.

A word on this clone: The read terminates 3 residues before the CDR3 end, so the remaining end is supplied by the germline J gene. The chain carries TRBV5-1 and TRBJ2-3; 10 bases are shared with TRBD2. V lost 4 bases, J lost 5 bases, and 7 bases stayed unmatched. Germline V gene lookup returns CDR1 SGHRS and CDR2 YFSETQ. The CDR3 loop spans 15 amino acids. The sequenced CDR3 bases are TGCGCCAGCAGCGAAGCGGGGGGGCCGGGAGATACG. This translates into CASSEAGGPGDT. The whole CDR3 protein reads CASSEAGGPGDTQYF.

Note on this clone: The read falls 3 residues short of the CDR3 end, and the missing part is taken from the germline J gene. The V call is TRBV7-9, the J call TRBJ1-2, with D possibly TRBD1 on 5 matching bases. The germline V gene has CDR1 SEHNR and CDR2 FQNEAQ (reference sequence). The CDR3 covers 15 residues. The CDR3 protein is CASSLGASGADTYTF. CDR3 DNA, as far as it was read: TGTGCCAGCAGCTTAGGGGCTAGCGGGGCGGATACC.

As to this clone: The read ends 3 residues early relative to the CDR3; the germline J gene fills the gap. V and J are TRBV5-1 and TRBJ2-4, with a weak D call TRBD1 (6 bases). Germline values: CDR1 SGHRS, CDR2 YFSETQ. CDR3 length: 14 residues. This chain's CDR3 is CASTTQTGQETQYF. The covered CDR3 bases are TGCGCCAGCACCACCCAGACAGGCCAAGAGACT.

This clone is medium-sized by frequency. Read data end 3 residues before the CDR3 end; the end is taken from the germline J gene. This sequence joins TRBV2 and TRBJ1-5; TRBD1 agrees at 7 bases. Per the germline V gene, CDR1 is SNHLY and CDR2 is FYNNEI. V lost 4 bases, J lost 1 base, and 1 base stayed unmatched. This CDR3 spans 14 amino acids. The CDR3 DNA, read in part, is TGTGCCAGCAGTGTGACAGGGAGCAATCAGCCC. It specifies CASSVTGSNQP. The whole CDR3 is CASSVTGSNQPQHF.

Of note for this clone: The read finishes 3 residues shy of the CDR3 end, and the germline J gene is used to complete it. The chain has TRBV28 and TRBJ2-4; 7 bases fit TRBD1. Germline V gives CDR1 MDHEN, CDR2 SYDVKM. The CDR3 consists of 15 residues. The sequenced CDR3 bases are TGTGCCAGCATCGATTCACAGGGGCGGCAAGAGACT. Translated, it gives CASIDSQGRQET. The whole CDR3 is CASIDSQGRQETQYF.

As concerns this clone: Sequencing ends 3 residues short of the CDR3 end; the germline J gene provides the rest. The same CDR3 also results from other DNA sequences found in this sample. J is TRBJ2-2 and V is TRBV11-2, with D perhaps TRBD1 (8 bases). The length of the CDR3 is 14 residues. Germline CDR1 SGHAT, CDR2 FQNNGV. Trimming stripped 5 bases from V and 6 bases from J, with 13 bases between. The sequenced part of the CDR3 DNA is TGTGCCAGCAGCACAGGGGGGGGGTCCGGGGAG. It translates to CASSTGGGSGE. The entire CDR3 sequence reads CASSTGGGSGELFF.

This CDR3 reads CSARDQHLNTEAFF. CDR3 DNA, as far as it was read: TGCAGTGCTAGAGATCAACACCTGAACACTGAA. The chain has TRBV20-1 and TRBJ1-1, with unresolved D. The DNA ends 3 residues before the CDR3 does, and the rest of the CDR3 is filled in from the germline J gene. Trimming took 0 bases from V and 0 from J, leaving 8 bases between them. The CDR3 is 14 residues long. Per the germline V gene, CDR1 is DFQATT and CDR2 is SNEGSKA (reference sequence).

Points on this clone: Coverage ceases 3 residues before the CDR3 finishes, and the germline J gene fills in the end. The V and J genes are TRBV6-1 and TRBJ1-1; the D is unclear. Germline values: CDR1 MNHNS, CDR2 SASEGT. This CDR3 spans 13 amino acids. Trimming stripped 0 bases from V and 4 bases from J, with 6 bases between. The CDR3 here is CASSEAGFTEAFF. The part of the CDR3 DNA that was read is TGTGCCAGCAGTGAAGCAGGGTTCACTGAA.